This T cell receptor beta chain stems from a study of response to subunit inactivated influenza vaccine (dated by TCRdb to 2016 to 2019). Context from the whole study: Deep quantitative T cell receptor repertoire profiling was used in the study to track responses to a trivalent subunit inactivated influenza vaccine. What the work shows at the level of the full study, not this receptor alone: It was suggested by the authors that each seasonal influenza vaccination may recruit only a limited number of new T cells.

The library was generated by RT-PCR. TCRdb names Illumina HiSeq 2500 as the instrument used. The public reads were quality trimmed at Q25 with fastp and then assembled into clones with MiXCR by TCRdb, keeping productive beta chains. Identical CDR3 protein sequences are pooled into one entry, listed with their most common genes and DNA. Within this sample are about 650,000 distinct CDR3 sequences, with 14% of them counted one time only. Roughly 7.6% of the sample is held by the ten biggest clonotypes. V is pruned by 3 bases and J by 2 bases, leaving 4 bases of the junction without a gene match. Its CDR3 holds 17 amino acids, cysteine through phenylalanine. Just the 51-base CDR3 DNA is kept, in frame starting at base 1. Via the germline V gene, CDR1 is SGHTA and CDR2 FQGNSA. Remarks on this clonotype: This clone's antigen is unknown. No base quality information exists; no much larger clone differs at one position.

This chain is built from TRBV7-2 and TRBJ2-5; TRBD2 lines up with 15 middle nucleotides. The TCR sequence derives from a man aged 45 to 65 who received an inactivated influenza vaccine. Donor details come from another sample of the same person, matched by shared clones. This material consisted of PBMCs from blood, taken less than 15 days before vaccination. The DNA sequence is given as TGTGCCAGCAGCTTTAGGACTAGCGGGGGGGCACAAGAGACCCAGTACTTC. This codes for CASSFRTSGGAQETQYF.